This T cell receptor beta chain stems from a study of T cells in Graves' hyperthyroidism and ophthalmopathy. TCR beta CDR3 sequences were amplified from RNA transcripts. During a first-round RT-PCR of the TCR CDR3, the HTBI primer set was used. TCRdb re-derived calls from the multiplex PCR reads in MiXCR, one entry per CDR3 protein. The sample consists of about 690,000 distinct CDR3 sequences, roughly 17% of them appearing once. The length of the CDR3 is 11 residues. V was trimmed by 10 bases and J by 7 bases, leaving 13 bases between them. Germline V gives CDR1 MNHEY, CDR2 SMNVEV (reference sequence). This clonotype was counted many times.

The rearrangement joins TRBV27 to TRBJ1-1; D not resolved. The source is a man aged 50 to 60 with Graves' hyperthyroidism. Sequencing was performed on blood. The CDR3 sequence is CATITAYEAFF. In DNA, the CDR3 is TGTGCCACCATTACTGCCTATGAAGCTTTCTTT.